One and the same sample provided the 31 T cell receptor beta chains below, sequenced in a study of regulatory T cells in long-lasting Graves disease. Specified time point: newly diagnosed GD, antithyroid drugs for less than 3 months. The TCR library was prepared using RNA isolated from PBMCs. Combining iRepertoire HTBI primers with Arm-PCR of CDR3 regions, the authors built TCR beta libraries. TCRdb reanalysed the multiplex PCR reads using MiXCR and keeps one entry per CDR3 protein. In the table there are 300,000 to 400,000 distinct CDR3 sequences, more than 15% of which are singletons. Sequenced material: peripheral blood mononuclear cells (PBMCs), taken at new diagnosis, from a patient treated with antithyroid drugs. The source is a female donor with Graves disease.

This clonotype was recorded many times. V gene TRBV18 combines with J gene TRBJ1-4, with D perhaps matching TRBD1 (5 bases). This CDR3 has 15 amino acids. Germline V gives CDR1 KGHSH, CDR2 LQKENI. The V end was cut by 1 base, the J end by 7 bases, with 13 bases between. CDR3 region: CASSPQRDLGEKLFF. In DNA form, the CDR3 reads TGTGCCAGCTCACCACAAAGGGACCTTGGTGAAAAACTGTTTTTT. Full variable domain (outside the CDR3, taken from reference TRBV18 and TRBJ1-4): NAGVMQNPRHLVRRRGQEARLRCSPMKGHSHVYWYRQLPEEGLKFMVYLQKENIIDESGMPKERFSAEFPKEGPSILRIQQVVRGDSAAYFCASSPQRDLGEKLFFGSGTQLSVL.

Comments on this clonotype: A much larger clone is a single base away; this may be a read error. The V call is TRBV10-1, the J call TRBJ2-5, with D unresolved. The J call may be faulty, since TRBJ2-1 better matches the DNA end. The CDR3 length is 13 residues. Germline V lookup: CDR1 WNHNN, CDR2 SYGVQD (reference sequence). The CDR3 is CASSDLIYNDQFF. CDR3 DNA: TGCGCCAGCAGTGACCTAATCTACAATGATCAGTTCTTC.

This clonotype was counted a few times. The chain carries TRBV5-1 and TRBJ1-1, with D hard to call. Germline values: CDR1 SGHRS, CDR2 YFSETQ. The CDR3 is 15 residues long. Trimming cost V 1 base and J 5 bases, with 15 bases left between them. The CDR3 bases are TGCGCCAGCAGCTTGCTAGGGTCCCGGGAGACTGAAGCTTTCTTT. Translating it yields CASSLLGSRETEAFF.

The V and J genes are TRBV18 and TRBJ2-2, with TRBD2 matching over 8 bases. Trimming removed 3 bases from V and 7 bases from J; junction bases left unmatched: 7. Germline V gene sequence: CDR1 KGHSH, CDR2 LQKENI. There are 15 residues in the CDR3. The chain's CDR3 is CASSPKAGEDGELFF. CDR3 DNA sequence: TGTGCCAGCTCACCGAAAGCGGGAGAGGACGGGGAGCTGTTTTTT. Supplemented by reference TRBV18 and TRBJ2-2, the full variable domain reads NAGVMQNPRHLVRRRGQEARLRCSPMKGHSHVYWYRQLPEEGLKFMVYLQKENIIDESGMPKERFSAEFPKEGPSILRIQQVVRGDSAAYFCASSPKAGEDGELFFGEGSRLTVL.

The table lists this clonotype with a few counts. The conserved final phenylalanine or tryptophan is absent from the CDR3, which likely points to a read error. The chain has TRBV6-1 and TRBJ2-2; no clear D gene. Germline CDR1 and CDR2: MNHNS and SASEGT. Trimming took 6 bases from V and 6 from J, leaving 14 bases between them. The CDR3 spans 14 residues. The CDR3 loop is CASRGFLYPGELFS. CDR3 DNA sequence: TGTGCCAGCAGGGGCTTTTTGTATCCCGGGGAGCTGTTTTCT.

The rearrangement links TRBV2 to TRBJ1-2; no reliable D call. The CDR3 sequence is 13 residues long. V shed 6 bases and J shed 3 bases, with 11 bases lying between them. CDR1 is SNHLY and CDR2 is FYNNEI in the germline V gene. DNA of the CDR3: TGTGCCAGCAGCCCAGAGAGGGACTATGGCTACACCTTC. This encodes CASSPERDYGYTF.

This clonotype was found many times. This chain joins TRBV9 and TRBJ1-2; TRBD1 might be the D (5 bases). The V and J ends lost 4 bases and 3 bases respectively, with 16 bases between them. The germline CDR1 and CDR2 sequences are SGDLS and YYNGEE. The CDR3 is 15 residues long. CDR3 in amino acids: CASSPSWGSYYGYTF. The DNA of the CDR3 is TGTGCCAGCAGCCCCAGTTGGGGGTCTTACTATGGCTACACCTTC.

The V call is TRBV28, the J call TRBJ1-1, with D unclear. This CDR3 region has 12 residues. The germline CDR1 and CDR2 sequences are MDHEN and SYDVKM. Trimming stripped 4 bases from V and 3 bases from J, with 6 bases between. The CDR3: CASSSQDTEAFF. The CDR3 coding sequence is TGTGCCAGCAGTTCGCAAGACACTGAAGCTTTCTTT.

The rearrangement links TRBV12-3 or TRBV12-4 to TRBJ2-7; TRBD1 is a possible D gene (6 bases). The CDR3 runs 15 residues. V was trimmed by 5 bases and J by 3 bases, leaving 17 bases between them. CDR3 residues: CASSDSGTTYYEQYF. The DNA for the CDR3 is TGTGCCAGCAGTGATTCCGGGACAACCTACTACGAGCAGTACTTC.

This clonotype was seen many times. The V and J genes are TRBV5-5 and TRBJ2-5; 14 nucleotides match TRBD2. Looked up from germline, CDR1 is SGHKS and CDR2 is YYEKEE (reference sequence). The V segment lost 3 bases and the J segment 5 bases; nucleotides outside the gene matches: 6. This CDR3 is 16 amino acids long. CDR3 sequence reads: CASSWGTSGSWETQYF. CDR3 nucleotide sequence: TGTGCCAGCAGCTGGGGGACTAGCGGGAGTTGGGAGACCCAGTACTTC.

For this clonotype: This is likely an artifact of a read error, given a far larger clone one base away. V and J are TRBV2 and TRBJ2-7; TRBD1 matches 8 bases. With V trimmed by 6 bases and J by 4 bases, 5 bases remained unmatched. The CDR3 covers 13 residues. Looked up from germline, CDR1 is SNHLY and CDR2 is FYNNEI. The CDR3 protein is CASSHRQGYEQYF. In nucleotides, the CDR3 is TGTGCCAGCAGCCATAGACAGGGGTACGAGCAGTACTTC.

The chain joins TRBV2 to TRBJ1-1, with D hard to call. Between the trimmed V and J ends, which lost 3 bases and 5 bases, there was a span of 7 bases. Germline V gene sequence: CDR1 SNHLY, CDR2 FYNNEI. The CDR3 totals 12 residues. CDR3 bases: TGTGCCAGCAGTGAGGAAGGGACTGAAGCTTTCTTT. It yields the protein CASSEEGTEAFF.

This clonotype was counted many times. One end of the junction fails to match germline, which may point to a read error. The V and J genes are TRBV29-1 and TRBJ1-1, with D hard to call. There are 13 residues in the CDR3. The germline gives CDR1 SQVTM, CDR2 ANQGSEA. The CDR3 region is CSVEVKRNSEAFF. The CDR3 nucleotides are TGCAGCGTTGAAGTGAAGAGGAACTCTGAAGCTTTCTTT.

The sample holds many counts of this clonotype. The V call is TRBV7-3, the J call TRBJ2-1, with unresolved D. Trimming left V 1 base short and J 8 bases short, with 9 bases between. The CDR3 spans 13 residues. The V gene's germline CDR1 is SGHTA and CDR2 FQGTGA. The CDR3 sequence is CASSLIIGHEQFF. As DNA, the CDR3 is TGTGCCAGCAGCTTAATCATTGGCCATGAGCAGTTCTTC.

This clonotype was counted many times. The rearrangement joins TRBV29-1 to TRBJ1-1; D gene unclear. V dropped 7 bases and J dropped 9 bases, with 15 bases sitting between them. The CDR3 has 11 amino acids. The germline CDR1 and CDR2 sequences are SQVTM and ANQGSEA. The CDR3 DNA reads TGCAGCGCAGCCCTTGCGGGGAAAGCTTTCTTT. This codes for CSAALAGKAFF.

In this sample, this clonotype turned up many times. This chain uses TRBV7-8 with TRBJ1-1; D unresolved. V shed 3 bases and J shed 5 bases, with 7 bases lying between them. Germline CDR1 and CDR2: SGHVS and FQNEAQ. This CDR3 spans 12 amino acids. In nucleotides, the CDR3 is TGTGCCAGCAGCTTCCAGGCGACTGAAGCTTTCTTT. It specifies CASSFQATEAFF.

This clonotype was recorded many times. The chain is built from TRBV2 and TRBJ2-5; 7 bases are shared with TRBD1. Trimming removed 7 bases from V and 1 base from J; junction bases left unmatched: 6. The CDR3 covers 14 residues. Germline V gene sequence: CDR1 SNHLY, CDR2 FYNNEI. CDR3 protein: CASKKTGSQETQYF. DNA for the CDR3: TGTGCCAGCAAAAAGACAGGGTCCCAAGAGACCCAGTACTTC.

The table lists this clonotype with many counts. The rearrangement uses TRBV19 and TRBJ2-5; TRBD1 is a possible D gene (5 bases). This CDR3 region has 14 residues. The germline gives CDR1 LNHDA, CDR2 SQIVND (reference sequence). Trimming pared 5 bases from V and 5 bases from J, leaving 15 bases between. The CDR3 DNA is TGTGCCAGTAGTCTGGCTAGGGGTTTGGAGACCCAGTACTTC. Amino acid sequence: CASSLARGLETQYF.

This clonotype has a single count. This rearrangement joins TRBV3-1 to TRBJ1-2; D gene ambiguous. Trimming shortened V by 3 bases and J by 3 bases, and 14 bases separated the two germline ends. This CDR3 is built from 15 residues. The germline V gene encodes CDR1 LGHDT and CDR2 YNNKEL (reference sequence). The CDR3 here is CASSQHTRWDYGYTF. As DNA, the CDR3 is TGTGCCAGCAGCCAGCACACTCGTTGGGACTATGGCTACACCTTC. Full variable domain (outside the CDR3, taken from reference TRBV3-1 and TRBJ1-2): DTAVSQTPKYLVTQMGNDKSIKCEQNLGHDTMYWYKQDSKKFLKIMFSYNNKELIINETVPNRFSPKSPDKAHLNLHINSLELGDSAVYFCASSQHTRWDYGYTFGSGTRLTVV.

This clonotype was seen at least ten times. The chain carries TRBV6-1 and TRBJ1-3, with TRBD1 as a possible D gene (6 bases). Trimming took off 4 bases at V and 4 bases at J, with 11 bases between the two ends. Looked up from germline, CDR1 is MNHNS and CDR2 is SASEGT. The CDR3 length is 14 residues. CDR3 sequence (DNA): TGTGCCAGCAGTGTGGCGGGGGCCGGAAACACCATATATTTT. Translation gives CASSVAGAGNTIYF.

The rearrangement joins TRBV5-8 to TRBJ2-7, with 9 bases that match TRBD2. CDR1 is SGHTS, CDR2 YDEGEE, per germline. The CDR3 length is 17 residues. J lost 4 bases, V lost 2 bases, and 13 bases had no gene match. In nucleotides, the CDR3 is TGTGCCAGCAGCTTCCAACTTGGCGGGAGGGATGAATACGAGCAGTACTTC. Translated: CASSFQLGGRDEYEQYF.

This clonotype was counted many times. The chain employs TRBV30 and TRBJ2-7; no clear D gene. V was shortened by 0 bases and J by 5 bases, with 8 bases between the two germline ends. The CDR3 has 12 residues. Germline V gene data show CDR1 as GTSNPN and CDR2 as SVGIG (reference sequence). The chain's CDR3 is CAWSVVEHEQYF. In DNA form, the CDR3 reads TGTGCCTGGAGTGTCGTTGAACACGAGCAGTACTTC.

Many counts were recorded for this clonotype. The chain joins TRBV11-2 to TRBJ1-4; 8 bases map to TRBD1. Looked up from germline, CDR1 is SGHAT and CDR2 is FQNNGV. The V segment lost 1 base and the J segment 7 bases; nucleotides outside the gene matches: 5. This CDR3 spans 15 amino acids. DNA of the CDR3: TGTGCCAGCAGCTTAGCCGGGACAGGAAGTGAAAAACTGTTTTTT. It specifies CASSLAGTGSEKLFF. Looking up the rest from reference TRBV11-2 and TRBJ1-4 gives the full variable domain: EAGVAQSPRYKIIEKRQSVAFWCNPISGHATLYWYQQILGQGPKLLIQFQNNGVVDDSQLPKDRFSAERLKGVDSTLKIQPAKLEDSAVYLCASSLAGTGSEKLFFGSGTQLSVL.

CDR3 protein: CASSRRGGRNTEAFF. In DNA form, the CDR3 reads TGTGCCAGCAGCCGCAGGGGGGGGAGGAACACTGAAGCTTTCTTT. The rearrangement links TRBV3-1 to TRBJ1-1; 7 nucleotides line up with TRBD1. This CDR3 is built from 15 residues. J lost 1 base, V lost 4 bases, and 6 bases had no gene match. Germline lookup yields CDR1 LGHDT and CDR2 YNNKEL (reference sequence).

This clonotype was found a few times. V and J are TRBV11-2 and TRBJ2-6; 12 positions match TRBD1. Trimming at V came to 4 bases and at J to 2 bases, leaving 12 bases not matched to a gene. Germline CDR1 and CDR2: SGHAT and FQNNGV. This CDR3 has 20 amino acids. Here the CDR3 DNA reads TGTGCCAGCAGCTGGTCGGGACCGGGACAGGGGGCGACTGGGGCCAACGTCCTGACTTTC. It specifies CASSWSGPGQGATGANVLTF. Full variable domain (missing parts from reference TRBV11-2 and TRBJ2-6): EAGVAQSPRYKIIEKRQSVAFWCNPISGHATLYWYQQILGQGPKLLIQFQNNGVVDDSQLPKDRFSAERLKGVDSTLKIQPAKLEDSAVYLCASSWSGPGQGATGANVLTFGAGSRLTVL.

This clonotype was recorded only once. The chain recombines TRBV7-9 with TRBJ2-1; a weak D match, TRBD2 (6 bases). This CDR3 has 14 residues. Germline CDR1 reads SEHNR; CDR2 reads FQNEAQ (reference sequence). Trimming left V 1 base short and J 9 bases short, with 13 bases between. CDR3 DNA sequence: TGTGCCAGCAGCTTAGGGCTAGCGTTTGGTGAGCAGTTCTTC. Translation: CASSLGLAFGEQFF.

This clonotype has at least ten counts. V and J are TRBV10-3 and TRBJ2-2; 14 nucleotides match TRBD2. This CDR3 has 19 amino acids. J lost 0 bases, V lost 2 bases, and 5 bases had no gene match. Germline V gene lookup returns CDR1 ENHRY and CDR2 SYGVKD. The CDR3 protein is CAISEPGTSGRTNTGELFF. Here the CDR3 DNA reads TGTGCCATCAGTGAGCCCGGGACTAGCGGGAGAACGAACACCGGGGAGCTGTTTTTT.

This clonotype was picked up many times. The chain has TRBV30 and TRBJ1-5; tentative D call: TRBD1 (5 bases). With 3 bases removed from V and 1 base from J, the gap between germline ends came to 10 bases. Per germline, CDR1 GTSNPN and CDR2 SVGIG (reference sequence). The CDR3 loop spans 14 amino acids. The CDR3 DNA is TGTGCCTGGAGCGGCGGGGGGAGCAATCAGCCCCAGCATTTT. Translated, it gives CAWSGGGSNQPQHF.

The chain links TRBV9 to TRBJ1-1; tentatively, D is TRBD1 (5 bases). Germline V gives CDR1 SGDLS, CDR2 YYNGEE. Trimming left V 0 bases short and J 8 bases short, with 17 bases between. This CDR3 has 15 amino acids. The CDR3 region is CASSVGGNQPPEAFF. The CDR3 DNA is TGTGCCAGCAGCGTAGGGGGGAATCAGCCTCCGGAAGCTTTCTTT. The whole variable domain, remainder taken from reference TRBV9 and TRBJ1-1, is DSGVTQTPKHLITATGQRVTLRCSPRSGDLSVYWYQQSLDQGLQFLIQYYNGEERAKGNILERFSAQQFPDLHSELNLSSLELGDSALYFCASSVGGNQPPEAFFGQGTRLTVV.

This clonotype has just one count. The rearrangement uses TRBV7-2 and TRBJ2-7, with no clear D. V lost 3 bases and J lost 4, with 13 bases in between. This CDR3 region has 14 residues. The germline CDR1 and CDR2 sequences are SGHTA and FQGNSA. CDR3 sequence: CASSFVRAGYEQYF. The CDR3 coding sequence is TGTGCCAGCAGCTTTGTACGGGCCGGTTACGAGCAGTACTTC.

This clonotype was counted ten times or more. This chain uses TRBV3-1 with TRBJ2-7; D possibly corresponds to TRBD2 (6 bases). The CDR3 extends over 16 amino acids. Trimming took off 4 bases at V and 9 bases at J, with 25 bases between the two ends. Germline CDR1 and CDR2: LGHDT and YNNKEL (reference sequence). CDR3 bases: TGTGCCAGCAGCCTTAGCGGAGACTATACCACCTTTGGGCAGTACTTC. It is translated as CASSLSGDYTTFGQYF.